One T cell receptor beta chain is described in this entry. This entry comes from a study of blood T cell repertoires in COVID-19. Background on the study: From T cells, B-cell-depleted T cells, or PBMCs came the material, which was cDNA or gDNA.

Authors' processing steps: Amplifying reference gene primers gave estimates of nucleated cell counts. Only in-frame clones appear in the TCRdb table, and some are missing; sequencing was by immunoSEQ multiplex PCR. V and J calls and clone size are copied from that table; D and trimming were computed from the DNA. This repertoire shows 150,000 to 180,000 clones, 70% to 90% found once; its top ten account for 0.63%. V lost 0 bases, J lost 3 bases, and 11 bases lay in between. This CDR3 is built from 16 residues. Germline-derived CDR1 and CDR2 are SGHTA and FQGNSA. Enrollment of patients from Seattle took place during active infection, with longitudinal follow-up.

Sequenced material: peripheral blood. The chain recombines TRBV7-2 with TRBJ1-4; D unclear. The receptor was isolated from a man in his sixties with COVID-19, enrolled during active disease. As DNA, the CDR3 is TGTGCCAGCAGCTTAGCCCTACAGAATCCTAATGAAAAACTGTTTTTT. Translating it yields CASSLALQNPNEKLFF.